The 7 T cell receptor beta chains in this list originate from one sample, sequenced in a study of cytomegalovirus exposure and HLA in healthy donors. The study ran its PCR with 60 Vbeta and 13 Jbeta primers. Some clones are missing from TCRdb's copy, which holds only in-frame ones; the method was immunoSEQ multiplex PCR. The repertoire holds 180,000 or so clones, with about 80% as singletons. The sequencing input was PBMCs. These receptors were collected from a woman aged 55-75 years in good health and CMV-seropositive.

J is TRBJ2-1 and V is TRBV15, with 11 bases aligning to TRBD2. The CDR3 runs to 17 residues. Germline V lookup: CDR1 LNHNV, CDR2 YYDKDF (reference sequence). The trim removed 5 bases at V and 4 bases at J, leaving 10 bases unmatched. CDR3 sequence (DNA): TGTGCCACCAGCGGGGACCTCAGACTAGCGGGGTACAATGAGCAGTTCTTC. Protein product: CATSGDLRLAGYNEQFF.

The chain combines TRBV28 with TRBJ1-4; D gene unclear. There are 15 residues in the CDR3. Germline V gene lookup returns CDR1 MDHEN and CDR2 SYDVKM. V lost 1 base and J lost 0, with 6 bases in between. The CDR3 reads CASSLYSATNEKLFF. DNA for the CDR3: TGTGCCAGCAGTTTATATTCAGCAACTAATGAAAAACTGTTTTTT.

The V gene is TRBV7-9, the J gene TRBJ2-2; 9 bases are shared with TRBD2. Germline V gene data show CDR1 as SEHNR and CDR2 as FQNEAQ (reference sequence). The trim removed 5 bases at V and 9 bases at J, leaving 19 bases unmatched. The CDR3 contains 18 residues. The CDR3 here is CASSTSLGRGGLSRELFF. The DNA of the CDR3 is TGTGCCAGCAGCACCTCCCTGGGGCGGGGGGGCCTCTCCAGGGAGCTGTTTTTT.

The chain uses TRBV5-1 and TRBJ1-2; no definite D call. Trimming removed 0 bases at V and 4 bases at J, with 13 bases between. Germline assignment: CDR1 SGHRS and CDR2 YFSETQ. CDR3 size: 15 residues. CDR3 in DNA: TGCGCCAGCAGCTTGGGCGTGGAAGACACCTATGGCTACACCTTC. Translating it yields CASSLGVEDTYGYTF. Full variable domain (remainder filled in from reference TRBV5-1 and TRBJ1-2): KAGVTQTPRYLIKTRGQQVTLSCSPISGHRSVSWYQQTPGQGLQFLFEYFSETQRNKGNFPGRFSGRQFSNSRSEMNVSTLELGDSALYLCASSLGVEDTYGYTFGSGTRLTVV.

CDR3 DNA: TGTGCCAGCAGCTTATCACCGCGGTTTGGCTACACCTTC. This sequence encodes CASSLSPRFGYTF. The V gene is TRBV7-9, the J gene TRBJ1-2, with D uncertain. V lost 2 bases and J lost 7, with 11 bases in between. CDR1 and CDR2 (germline): SEHNR, FQNEAQ (reference sequence). CDR3 length: 13 residues.

This clone was observed once. V is TRBV28 and J is TRBJ1-5, with no clear D. The CDR3 spans 14 residues. From germline, CDR1 is MDHEN and CDR2 SYDVKM. Trimming shortened V by 5 bases and J by 4 bases, and 12 bases separated the two germline ends. CDR3 DNA sequence: TGTGCCAGCAGTCCCCGCCCCAGTAATCAGCCCCAGCATTTT. Protein product: CASSPRPSNQPQHF. The full variable domain, with the rest looked up from reference TRBV28 and TRBJ1-5, is DVKVTQSSRYLVKRTGEKVFLECVQDMDHENMFWYRQDPGLGLRLIYFSYDVKMKEKGDIPEGYSVSREKKERFSLILESASTNQTSMYLCASSPRPSNQPQHFGDGTRLSIL.

V usage is TRBV25-1 and J usage is TRBJ2-7, with D maybe TRBD1 (6 bases). Germline V gene lookup returns CDR1 MGHDK and CDR2 SYGVNS. Trimming removed 7 bases from V and 6 bases from J, with 16 bases in between. The length of the CDR3 is 13 residues. The CDR3 region has the DNA TGTGCCAGCAAGATTGGACAGAGGGGCGAGCAGTACTTC. It specifies CASKIGQRGEQYF.